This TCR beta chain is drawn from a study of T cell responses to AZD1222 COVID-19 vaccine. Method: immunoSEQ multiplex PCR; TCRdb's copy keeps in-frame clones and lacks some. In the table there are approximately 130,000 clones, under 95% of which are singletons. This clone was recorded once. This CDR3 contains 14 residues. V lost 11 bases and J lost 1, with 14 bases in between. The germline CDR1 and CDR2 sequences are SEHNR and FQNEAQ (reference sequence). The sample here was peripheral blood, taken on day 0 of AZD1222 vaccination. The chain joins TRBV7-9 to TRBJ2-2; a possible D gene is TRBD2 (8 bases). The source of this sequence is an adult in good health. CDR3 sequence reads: CAREGQMNTGELFF. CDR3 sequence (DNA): TGTGCCCGGGAGGGACAGATGAACACCGGGGAGCTGTTTTTT. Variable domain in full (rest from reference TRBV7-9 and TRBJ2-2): DTGVSQNPRHKITKRGQNVTFRCDPISEHNRLYWYRQTLGQGPEFLTYFQNEAQLEKSRLLSDRFSAERPKGSFSTLEIQRTEQGDSAMYLCAREGQMNTGELFFGEGSRLTVL.